This T cell receptor beta chain derives from a study of early T cells in non-severe SARS-CoV-2 infection. The overall study: Sequencing used unsorted whole-blood bulk RNA, so chains lack pairing. General study findings and limits: The matching step, a VDJdb search, favored anti-spike CD8 responses and missed private and CD4 specificities.

The CDR3 contains 15 residues. V was cut by 1 base and J by 1 base, with 11 bases left in between. Germline CDR1 LNHNV, CDR2 YYDKDF (reference sequence). The TCR library protocol attached unique molecular identifiers to the individual cDNA molecules. TCRdb redid the calling of the 5' RACE reads with MiXCR, one entry per CDR3 protein. This table holds tens of thousands of distinct CDR3 sequences, 11% found once. With respect to this clonotype: Its antigen remains unknown.

The TCR originated in an adult who was a healthcare worker with PCR-confirmed SARS-CoV-2 infection or an uninfected control (not recorded which). The rearrangement joins TRBV15 to TRBJ2-7, with D maybe TRBD1 (5 bases). The sequencing input was whole blood. The CDR3 sequence: CATSRGPGPSYEQYF. The CDR3 DNA follows: TGTGCCACCAGCAGAGGACCAGGGCCGTCCTACGAGCAGTACTTC.